There are a few counts of the clone carrying this TCR beta chain. This record comes from a study of blood T cell repertoires in COVID-19. Some clones are missing from TCRdb's copy, which holds only in-frame ones; the method was immunoSEQ multiplex PCR. The data contain about 290,000 clones, 89% of them singletons. Germline assignment: CDR1 MGHRA and CDR2 YSYEKL. This CDR3 spans 16 amino acids. The germline V and J ends were trimmed by 0 bases and 7 bases, with 16 bases remaining between them. The chain links TRBV4-1 to TRBJ2-1, with a possible D match to TRBD1 (6 bases). The TCR sequence derives from a woman in her forties who had recovered from COVID-19. Sequenced: PBMCs or T cells enriched from blood (not recorded which). The CDR3 DNA follows: TGCGCCAGCAGCCAAGAATCGCTTAGGGGGTGGAATGAGCAGTTCTTC. Translated, it gives CASSQESLRGWNEQFF.